Each of the 26 T cell receptor beta chains below was sequenced from the same sample in a study of T-cell reconstitution after alpha-beta-depleted transplantation in children. Unique molecular identifiers were incorporated when the TCRbeta library was constructed. Each CDR3 protein is one row after TCRdb ran MiXCR on the PCR reads. Of 500,000 to 650,000 distinct CDR3 sequences in the sample, 10% to 15% were seen once. The sequences come from PBMCs, mostly from graft donor cells, collected 360 days after TCRalphabeta/CD19-depleted stem cell transplant. These receptors were taken from a male patient under 18 who had a stem cell transplant for acute myeloid leukemia, so the T cells may come from the graft donor.

In its sample, this clonotype was seen a few times. The chain couples TRBV28 to TRBJ2-5; no reliable D call. Trimming took off 5 bases at V and 2 bases at J, with 12 bases between the two ends. Germline V gives CDR1 MDHEN, CDR2 SYDVKM. CDR3 size: 14 residues. The CDR3 coding sequence is TGTGCCAGCAGTCGACCTATCAAGCAAGAGACCCAGTACTTC. Its translation is CASSRPIKQETQYF. Using reference TRBV28 and TRBJ2-5 for the parts outside the CDR3, the full variable domain is DVKVTQSSRYLVKRTGEKVFLECVQDMDHENMFWYRQDPGLGLRLIYFSYDVKMKEKGDIPEGYSVSREKKERFSLILESASTNQTSMYLCASSRPIKQETQYFGPGTRLLVL.

The rearrangement links TRBV28 to TRBJ2-7; 8 bases align to TRBD1. CDR1 and CDR2 (germline): MDHEN, SYDVKM. V lost 1 base, J lost 3 bases, and 5 bases stayed unmatched. The CDR3 has 15 residues. CDR3 region: CASSLSGQGYYEQYF. CDR3 DNA: TGTGCCAGCAGTTTATCCGGACAGGGATACTACGAGCAGTACTTC.

At least ten counts were recorded for this clonotype. The V gene is TRBV6-5, the J gene TRBJ2-1, with 7 nucleotides matching TRBD2. CDR3 length equals 15 residues. Germline assignment: CDR1 MNHEY and CDR2 SVGAGI. With V trimmed by 5 bases and J by 2 bases, 6 bases remained unmatched. The CDR3 is CASSHLGLAYNEQFF. CDR3 sequence (DNA): TGTGCCAGCAGTCATCTCGGACTAGCCTACAATGAGCAGTTCTTC.

The chain carries TRBV11-1 and TRBJ2-2; no reliable D call. The germline V gene has CDR1 SGHAT and CDR2 FQDESV (reference sequence). V lost 2 bases to trimming and J lost 0 bases, with 16 bases between them. There are 18 residues in the CDR3. The CDR3 protein is CASSLFIRTSANTGELFF. The CDR3 bases are TGTGCCAGCAGCTTATTTATCCGTACATCCGCGAACACCGGGGAGCTGTTTTTT. Full variable domain (remainder filled in from reference TRBV11-1 and TRBJ2-2): EAEVAQSPRYKITEKSQAVAFWCDPISGHATLYWYRQILGQGPELLVQFQDESVVDDSQLPKDRFSAERLKGVDSTLKIQPAELGDSAMYLCASSLFIRTSANTGELFFGEGSRLTVL.

A few counts support this clonotype. This chain connects TRBV12-3 or TRBV12-4 to TRBJ2-7, with 8 nucleotides matching TRBD2. Germline trimming cut 2 bases from V and 0 bases from J; bases unmatched to any gene: 6. This CDR3 is built from 16 residues. This CDR3 reads CASSLQASGLSYEQYF. Here the CDR3 DNA reads TGTGCCAGCAGTTTACAGGCTAGCGGGCTCTCCTACGAGCAGTACTTC.

This clonotype came up many times. The J gene is TRBJ2-7, the V gene TRBV7-2; no clear D gene. This CDR3 comprises 15 residues. With 0 bases removed from V and 3 bases from J, the gap between germline ends came to 12 bases. Per germline, CDR1 SGHTA and CDR2 FQGNSA. CDR3 nucleotide sequence: TGTGCCAGCAGCTTAGCCCCGATCCTAATCTACGAGCAGTACTTC. Translated, it gives CASSLAPILIYEQYF.

V is TRBV7-9 and J is TRBJ2-7, with D perhaps matching TRBD2 (6 bases). This CDR3 spans 16 amino acids. V shed 5 bases and J shed 4 bases, with 21 bases lying between them. CDR1 is SEHNR, CDR2 FQNEAQ, per germline (reference sequence). This CDR3 is CASSQGTRSVLYEQYF. The CDR3, as DNA: TGTGCCAGCAGCCAAGGGACTCGAAGTGTTCTATACGAGCAGTACTTC.

The rearrangement links TRBV20-1 to TRBJ1-2, with 9 bases matching TRBD1. The CDR3 is 14 residues long. V shed 4 bases, J shed 4 bases, and the junction held 7 bases outside the gene matches. Germline V gene data show CDR1 as DFQATT and CDR2 as SNEGSKA (reference sequence). CDR3 sequence reads: CSAIRDRVVYGYTF. Here the CDR3 DNA reads TGCAGTGCTATCCGGGACAGGGTTGTCTATGGCTACACCTTC.

The table lists this clonotype with many counts. The chain combines TRBV12-3 or TRBV12-4 with TRBJ1-1; D ambiguous. This CDR3 region has 13 residues. V was trimmed by 6 bases and J by 6 bases, leaving 14 bases between them. The CDR3 is CASSREGFSEAFF. The CDR3 bases are TGTGCCAGCAGCCGAGAAGGATTCTCTGAAGCTTTCTTT.

This clonotype was picked up many times. The rearrangement uses TRBV7-2 and TRBJ2-1, with D unresolved. The V and J ends lost 1 base and 0 bases respectively, with 16 bases between them. This CDR3 spans 18 amino acids. Germline V gene sequence: CDR1 SGHTA, CDR2 FQGNSA. This CDR3 reads CASSLGPQAPSSYNEQFF. The CDR3 nucleotides are TGTGCCAGCAGCTTAGGGCCTCAAGCCCCGAGCTCCTACAATGAGCAGTTCTTC.

This clonotype was observed many times. The V gene is TRBV7-9, the J gene TRBJ2-1; D might be TRBD1 or TRBD2, each matching 5 bases. The CDR3 spans 17 residues. V shed 5 bases and J shed 5 bases, with 22 bases lying between them. CDR1 SEHNR and CDR2 FQNEAQ come from the germline V gene (reference sequence). CDR3 in amino acids: CASSTPSGTESDNEQFF. CDR3 sequence (DNA): TGTGCCAGCAGCACCCCCTCCGGGACCGAATCCGACAATGAGCAGTTCTTC.

This clonotype showed up just once. Germline and junction disagree at one end, which may indicate a read error. The genes are TRBV20-1 and TRBJ2-7; no reliable D call. CDR3 length: 17 amino acids. Germline CDR1 and CDR2: DFQATT and SNEGSKA (reference sequence). In DNA form, the CDR3 reads TGCTGTGCTAGAGAGGCCCCACCCGTCGCTGTCTCCTACGAGCAGTACTTC. As protein: CCAREAPPVAVSYEQYF.

This clonotype showed up just a few times. V gene TRBV20-1 combines with J gene TRBJ2-3; 15 bases are shared with TRBD2. V trimming: 2 bases; J trimming: 8 bases; junction bases outside the gene matches: 11. There are 17 residues in the CDR3. Germline CDR1 DFQATT, CDR2 SNEGSKA (reference sequence). The CDR3 nucleotides read TGCAGTGCTAGATACGGACTAGCGGGAGGGTCCGGAGGTACGCAGTATTTT. Translated: CSARYGLAGGSGGTQYF.

The rearrangement links TRBV20-1 to TRBJ2-7; 11 positions match TRBD2. Trimming removed 6 bases from V and 2 bases from J; junction bases left unmatched: 15. The CDR3 is 17 amino acids. Germline CDR1 is DFQATT and CDR2 is SNEGSKA (reference sequence). CDR3 DNA: TGCAGTGCCTTGATTAGCGGGAGGGCCGCGCGAACCTACGAGCAGTACTTC. It codes for CSALISGRAARTYEQYF.

The sample holds many counts of this clonotype. The V call is TRBV5-1, the J call TRBJ2-7; unclear D gene. Germline values: CDR1 SGHRS, CDR2 YFSETQ. The CDR3 contains 15 residues. Trimming removed 0 bases from V and 0 bases from J, with 10 bases in between. The CDR3 DNA reads TGCGCCAGCAGCTTGGAGGCAGGCAGCTCCTACGAGCAGTACTTC. Its protein is CASSLEAGSSYEQYF.

This clonotype was counted a few times. The gene calls are TRBV7-2 and TRBJ1-5; the match to TRBD1 covers 8 bases. Looked up from germline, CDR1 is SGHTA and CDR2 is FQGNSA. V lost 4 bases and J lost 2; bases outside the gene matches: 7. The CDR3 sequence is 16 residues long. The CDR3, as DNA: TGTGCCAGCAGCTCCCACAGGGGGGTGGGCAATCAGCCCCAGCATTTT. The encoded protein is CASSSHRGVGNQPQHF. Based on the CDR3 plus reference TRBV7-2 and TRBJ1-5, the full variable domain is GAGVSQSPSNKVTEKGKDVELRCDPISGHTALYWYRQSLGQGLEFLIYFQGNSAPDKSGLPSDRFSAERTGGSVSTLTIQRTQQEDSAVYLCASSSHRGVGNQPQHFGDGTRLSIL.

The chain carries TRBV29-1 and TRBJ2-1, with TRBD2 identical over 12 bases. Germline V gene lookup returns CDR1 SQVTM and CDR2 ANQGSEA. The V gene end was trimmed by 5 bases and the J gene end by 0 bases; junction bases not matched to a gene: 2. The CDR3 sequence is 15 residues long. CDR3 nucleotide sequence: TGCAGCGTTAAGACTAGCGGGAGCTCCTACAATGAGCAGTTCTTC. It is translated as CSVKTSGSSYNEQFF.

This clonotype was recorded many times. The V call is TRBV20-1, the J call TRBJ2-3; the D is unclear. Germline loops: CDR1 DFQATT, CDR2 SNEGSKA (reference sequence). There are 11 residues in the CDR3. V lost 6 bases and J 5 bases, leaving 9 bases between the germline ends. CDR3 coding DNA: TGCAGTGCGGAGAGGCTAGATACGCAGTATTTT. This gives the protein CSAERLDTQYF.

The chain links TRBV28 to TRBJ2-4; 7 bases fit TRBD1. Per the germline V gene, CDR1 is MDHEN and CDR2 is SYDVKM. This CDR3 comprises 15 residues. The ends lost 7 bases at V and 1 base at J; junction bases unmatched: 7. CDR3: CASKTTGSAKNIQYF. The CDR3 DNA follows: TGTGCCAGCAAAACGACAGGGTCCGCCAAAAACATTCAGTACTTC.

The chain has TRBV7-2 and TRBJ2-4; D call uncertain. V was pared by 1 base and J by 7 bases, with 8 bases between. The CDR3 consists of 13 residues. Germline values: CDR1 SGHTA, CDR2 FQGNSA. CDR3 protein: CASSLGGFNIQYF. CDR3 DNA: TGTGCCAGCAGCTTAGGAGGTTTTAACATTCAGTACTTC.

The V call is TRBV11-1, the J call TRBJ2-1; 14 bases are shared with TRBD2. The CDR3 sequence is 18 residues long. Germline V CDR1 and CDR2: SGHAT, FQDESV (reference sequence). Losses at the gene ends were 5 bases for V and 4 bases for J; bases not matched to a gene: 10. The CDR3: CASSQRTSGRIGYNEQFF. In DNA, the CDR3 is TGTGCCAGCAGCCAACGGACTAGCGGGAGGATAGGTTACAATGAGCAGTTCTTC.

J is TRBJ2-4 and V is TRBV2, with D possibly matching TRBD1 (5 bases). The CDR3 runs 15 residues. CDR1 is SNHLY and CDR2 is FYNNEI in the germline V gene. Between the trimmed V and J ends, which lost 0 bases and 9 bases, there was a span of 15 bases. CDR3 bases: TGTGCCAGCAGTGAAGCGGGGCAGGGCCGGGCCATTCAGTACTTC. Amino acids: CASSEAGQGRAIQYF.

The CDR3: CASSYSWLAGGSYNEQFF. CDR3 DNA sequence: TGTGCCAGCAGTTACTCATGGCTAGCGGGAGGAAGCTACAATGAGCAGTTCTTC. This chain joins TRBV6-2 or TRBV6-3 and TRBJ2-1; 11 bases agree with TRBD2. V gave up 0 bases and J gave up 3 bases; unmatched junction bases: 7. The CDR3 is made up of 18 amino acids. In germline, CDR1 is MNHEY, CDR2 SVGEGT.

The J gene is TRBJ2-7, the V gene TRBV28; 11 nucleotides line up with TRBD2. Germline values: CDR1 MDHEN, CDR2 SYDVKM. Losses at the gene ends were 7 bases for V and 6 bases for J; bases not matched to a gene: 20. The CDR3 spans 18 residues. Here the CDR3 reads CASMEGNLAGGPSIEQYF. The CDR3 nucleotides are TGTGCCAGCATGGAAGGGAACCTAGCGGGAGGTCCCTCGATCGAGCAGTACTTC.

This rearrangement joins TRBV4-2 to TRBJ2-7; TRBD2 agrees at 11 bases. The V gene end was trimmed by 4 bases and the J gene end by 3 bases; junction bases not matched to a gene: 5. The CDR3 extends over 15 amino acids. CDR1 is LGHNA, CDR2 YNFKEQ, per germline. The CDR3: CASSLTSGRGYEQYF. As DNA, the CDR3 is TGTGCCAGCAGCCTAACTAGCGGGAGAGGCTACGAGCAGTACTTC.

The chain has TRBV11-2 and TRBJ2-5; 10 nucleotides line up with TRBD1. Germline V lookup: CDR1 SGHAT, CDR2 FQNNGV. The CDR3 length is 15 residues. Trimming took 4 bases from V and 4 from J; bases not matched to a gene: 6. CDR3 loop: CASSSGQGVAETQYF. The CDR3 DNA reads TGTGCCAGCAGCTCCGGACAGGGGGTTGCAGAGACCCAGTACTTC. The full variable domain, its missing parts supplied by reference TRBV11-2 and TRBJ2-5, is EAGVAQSPRYKIIEKRQSVAFWCNPISGHATLYWYQQILGQGPKLLIQFQNNGVVDDSQLPKDRFSAERLKGVDSTLKIQPAKLEDSAVYLCASSSGQGVAETQYFGPGTRLLVL.